Given below is one TCR beta chain in context. The sample is drawn from a study of blood T cell repertoires in COVID-19. Study at large: COVID-19 samples collected from the United States, Italy and Spain covered acute and convalescent phases. T cells, B-cell-depleted T cells, or PBMCs supplied cDNA or gDNA.

Participant ages covered about 18 to 95 years across some 25 US areas. The germline V gene encodes CDR1 SGHDT and CDR2 YYEEEE. The V and J ends lost 2 bases and 3 bases, in that order; junction bases with no gene match: 5. This CDR3 region has 15 residues. Original analysis: How many nucleated cells were present was estimated from reference gene primer amplification. Data came from immunoSEQ multiplex PCR; TCRdb stores just in-frame clones and leaves some out. V and J calls and clone size are copied from that table; D and trimming were computed from the DNA. The table includes 300,000 to 450,000 clones, approximately 87% detected once.

The rearrangement joins TRBV5-6 to TRBJ2-7; 10 bases are shared with TRBD2. This clonotype was sampled from a man aged 40-55 years in a cohort exposed to, infected with or recovered from COVID-19 (not recorded which). Specimen: PBMCs or T cells enriched from blood (not recorded which). CDR3 in amino acids: CASSFGASGSYEQYF. CDR3 nucleotides: TGTGCCAGCAGCTTTGGCGCTAGCGGGAGCTACGAGCAGTACTTC.